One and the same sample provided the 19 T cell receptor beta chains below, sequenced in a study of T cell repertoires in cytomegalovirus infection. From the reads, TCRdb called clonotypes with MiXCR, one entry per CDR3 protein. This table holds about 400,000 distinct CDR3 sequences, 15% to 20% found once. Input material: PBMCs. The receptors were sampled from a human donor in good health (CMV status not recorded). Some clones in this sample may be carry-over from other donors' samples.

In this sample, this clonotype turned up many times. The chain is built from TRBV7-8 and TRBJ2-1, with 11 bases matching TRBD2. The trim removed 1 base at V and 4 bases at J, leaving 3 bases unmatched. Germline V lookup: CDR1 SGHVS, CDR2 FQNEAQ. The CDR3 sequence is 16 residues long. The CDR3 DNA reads TGTGCCAGCAGCTTAGGGCTAGCGGGAGGATACAATGAGCAGTTCTTC. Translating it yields CASSLGLAGGYNEQFF.

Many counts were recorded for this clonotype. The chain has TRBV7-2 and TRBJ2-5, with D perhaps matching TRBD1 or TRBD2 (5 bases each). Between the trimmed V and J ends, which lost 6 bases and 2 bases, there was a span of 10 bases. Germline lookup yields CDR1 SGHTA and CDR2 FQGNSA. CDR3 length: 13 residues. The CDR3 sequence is CASRGTVQETQYF. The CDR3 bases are TGTGCCAGCAGGGGGACGGTACAAGAGACCCAGTACTTC.

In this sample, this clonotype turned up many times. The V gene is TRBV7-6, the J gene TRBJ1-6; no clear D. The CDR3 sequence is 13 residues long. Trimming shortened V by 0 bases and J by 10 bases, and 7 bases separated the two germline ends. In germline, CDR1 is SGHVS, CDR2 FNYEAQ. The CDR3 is CASSLAPTSPLHF. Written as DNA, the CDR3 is TGTGCCAGCAGCTTAGCCCCAACGTCACCCCTCCACTTT. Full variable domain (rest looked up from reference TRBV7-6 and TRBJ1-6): GAGVSQSPRYKVTKRGQDVALRCDPISGHVSLYWYRQALGQGPEFLTYFNYEAQQDKSGLPNDRFSAERPEGSISTLTIQRTEQRDSAMYRCASSLAPTSPLHFGNGTRLTVT.

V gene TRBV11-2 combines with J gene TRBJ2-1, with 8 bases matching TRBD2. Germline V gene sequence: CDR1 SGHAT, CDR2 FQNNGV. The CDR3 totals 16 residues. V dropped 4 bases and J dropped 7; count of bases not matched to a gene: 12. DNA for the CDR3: TGTGCCAGCAGCTCACTACGGGAGGGCCGGATGAATGAGCAGTTCTTC. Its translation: CASSSLREGRMNEQFF.

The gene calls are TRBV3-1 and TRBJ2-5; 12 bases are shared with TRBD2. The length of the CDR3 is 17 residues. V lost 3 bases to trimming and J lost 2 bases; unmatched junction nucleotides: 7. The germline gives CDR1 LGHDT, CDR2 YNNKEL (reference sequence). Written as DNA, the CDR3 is TGTGCCAGCAGCCACTGGGGACTAGCGGGCCCACAAGAGACCCAGTACTTC. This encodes CASSHWGLAGPQETQYF.

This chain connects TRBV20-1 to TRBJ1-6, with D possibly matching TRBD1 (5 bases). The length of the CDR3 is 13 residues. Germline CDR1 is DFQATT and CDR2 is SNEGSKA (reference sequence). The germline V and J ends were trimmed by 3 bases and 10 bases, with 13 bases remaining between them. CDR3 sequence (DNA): TGCAGTGCTAGGGATAGGGACGGCTCACCCCTCCACTTT. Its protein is CSARDRDGSPLHF.

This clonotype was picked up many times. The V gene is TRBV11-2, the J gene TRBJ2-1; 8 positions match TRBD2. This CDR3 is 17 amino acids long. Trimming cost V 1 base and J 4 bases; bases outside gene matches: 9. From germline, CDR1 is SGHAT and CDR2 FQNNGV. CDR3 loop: CASSLVGAGGLYNEQFF. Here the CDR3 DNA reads TGTGCCAGCAGCTTAGTGGGGGCGGGGGGCCTATACAATGAGCAGTTCTTC.

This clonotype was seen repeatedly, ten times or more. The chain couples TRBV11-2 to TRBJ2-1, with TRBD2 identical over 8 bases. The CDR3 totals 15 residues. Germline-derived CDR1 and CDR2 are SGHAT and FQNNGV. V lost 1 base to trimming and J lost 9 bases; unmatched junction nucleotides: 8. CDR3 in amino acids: CASSLASGRASEQFF. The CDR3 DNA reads TGTGCCAGCAGCTTAGCCTCCGGGAGGGCCTCTGAGCAGTTCTTC.

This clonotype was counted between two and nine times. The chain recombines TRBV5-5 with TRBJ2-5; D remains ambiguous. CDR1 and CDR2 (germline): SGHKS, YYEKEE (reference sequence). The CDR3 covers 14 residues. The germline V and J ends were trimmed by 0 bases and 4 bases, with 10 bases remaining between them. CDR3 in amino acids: CASSLATRTETQYF. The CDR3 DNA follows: TGTGCCAGCAGCTTGGCCACGAGGACAGAGACCCAGTACTTC.

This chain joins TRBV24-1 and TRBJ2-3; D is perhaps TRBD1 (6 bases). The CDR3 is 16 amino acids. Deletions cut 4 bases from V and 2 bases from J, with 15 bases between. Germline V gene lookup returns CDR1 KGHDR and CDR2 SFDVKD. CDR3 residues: CATSDAGDGDTDTQYF. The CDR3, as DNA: TGTGCCACCAGTGACGCAGGGGACGGTGACACAGATACGCAGTATTTT.

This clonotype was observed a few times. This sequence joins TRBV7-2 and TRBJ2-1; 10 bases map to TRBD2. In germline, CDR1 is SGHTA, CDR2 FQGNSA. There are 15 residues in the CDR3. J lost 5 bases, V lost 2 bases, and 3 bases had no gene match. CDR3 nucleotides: TGTGCCAGCAGCTTACAGCGGGGGGGCAACAATGAGCAGTTCTTC. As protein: CASSLQRGGNNEQFF.

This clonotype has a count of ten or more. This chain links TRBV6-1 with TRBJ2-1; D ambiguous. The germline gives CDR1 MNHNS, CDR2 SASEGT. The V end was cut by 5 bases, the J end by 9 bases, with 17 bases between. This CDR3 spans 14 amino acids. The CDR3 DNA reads TGTGCCAGCAGTCCACCTCCCAAGGGCGGTGAGCAGTTCTTC. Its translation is CASSPPPKGGEQFF.

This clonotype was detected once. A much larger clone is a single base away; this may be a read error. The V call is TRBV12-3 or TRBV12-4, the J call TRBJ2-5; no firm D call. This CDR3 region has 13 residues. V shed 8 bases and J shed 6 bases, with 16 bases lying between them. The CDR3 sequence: CASSRVVTKTQYF. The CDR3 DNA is TGTGCCAGCTCCCGGGTAGTAACTAAGACCCAGTACTTC.

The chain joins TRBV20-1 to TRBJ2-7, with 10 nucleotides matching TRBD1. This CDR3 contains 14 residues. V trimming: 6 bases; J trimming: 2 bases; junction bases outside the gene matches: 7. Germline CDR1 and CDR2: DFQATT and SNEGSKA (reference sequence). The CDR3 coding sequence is TGCAGTGCACCGGGACAGGGGACTCCCTACGAGCAGTACTTC. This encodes CSAPGQGTPYEQYF.

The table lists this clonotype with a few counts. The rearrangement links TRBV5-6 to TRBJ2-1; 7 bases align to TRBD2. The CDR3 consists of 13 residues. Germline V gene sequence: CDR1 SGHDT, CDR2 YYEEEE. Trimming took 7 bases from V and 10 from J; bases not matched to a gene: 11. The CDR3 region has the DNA TGTGCCAGCGTGAACGGGGGGAGTAGCGAGCAGTTCTTC. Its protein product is CASVNGGSSEQFF.

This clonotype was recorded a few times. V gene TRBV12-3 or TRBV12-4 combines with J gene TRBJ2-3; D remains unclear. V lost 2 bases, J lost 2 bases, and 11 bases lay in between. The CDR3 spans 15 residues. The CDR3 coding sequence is TGTGCCAGCAGTTTAAGTGGAGACTTCACAGATACGCAGTATTTT. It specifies CASSLSGDFTDTQYF.

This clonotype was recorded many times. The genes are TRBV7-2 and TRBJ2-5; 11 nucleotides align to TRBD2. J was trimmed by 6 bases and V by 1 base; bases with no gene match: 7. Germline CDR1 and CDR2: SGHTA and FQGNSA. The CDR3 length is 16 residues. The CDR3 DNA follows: TGTGCCAGCAGCTTAGGGCTAGCGGGAGGAGGAAAGACCCAGTACTTC. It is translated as CASSLGLAGGGKTQYF.

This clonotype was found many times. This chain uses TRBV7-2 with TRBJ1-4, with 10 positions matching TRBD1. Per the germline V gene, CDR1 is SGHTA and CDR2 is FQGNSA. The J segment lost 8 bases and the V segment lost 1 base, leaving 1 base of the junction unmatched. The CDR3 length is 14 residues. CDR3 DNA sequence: TGTGCCAGCAGCTTAGGACAGGGGGCCGAAAAACTGTTTTTT. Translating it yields CASSLGQGAEKLFF.

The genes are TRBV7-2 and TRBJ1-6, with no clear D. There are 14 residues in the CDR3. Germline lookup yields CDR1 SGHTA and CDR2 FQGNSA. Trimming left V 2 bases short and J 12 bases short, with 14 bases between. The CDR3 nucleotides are TGTGCCAGCAGCTTACAGGCGGGTAGTTTACCCCTCCACTTT. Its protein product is CASSLQAGSLPLHF.